This TCR beta chain was documented in a study of cytomegalovirus exposure and HLA in healthy donors. Study conclusions and caveats: Later work associated roughly 15,000 TCR beta sequences with HLA alleles at 0.05 false discovery rate. Earlier analysis looked at TCR beta V segments, and most were productive about 90% or about 30% of the time. A later analysis linked a missense variant in DCLRE1C to the trimming of TCR beta V and J genes. Among TCR beta chains, those listed as cytomegalovirus-associated numbered fewer than 200.

CDR1 and CDR2 from the germline V gene are MNHEY and SMNVEV (reference sequence). Trimming pared 10 bases from V and 0 bases from J, leaving 25 bases between. This CDR3 is built from 18 residues. The PCR ran on 60 Vbeta and 13 Jbeta primers. Profiling relied on immunoSEQ multiplex PCR, and the TCRdb table lists in-frame clones only, not all of them. The table records 120,000 or so clones, approximately 80% of them present only once. Notes on this clone: The target antigen is unknown.

This TCR derives from a young man in good health and CMV-seropositive. The V and J genes are TRBV27 and TRBJ2-1; tentatively, D is TRBD2 (5 bases). Sequencing input: PBMCs. The CDR3 protein is CAIRARGAQKSSYNEQFF. CDR3 in DNA: TGTGCCATCCGGGCCCGGGGTGCGCAGAAGAGCTCCTACAATGAGCAGTTCTTC.